Listed below are T cell receptor beta chains from one sample, sequenced in a study of blood T cell repertoires in COVID-19. TCRdb's copy holds only in-frame clones and misses some; the assay was immunoSEQ multiplex PCR. Of a few hundred thousand clones listed, 70% to 90% are singletons. The sequencing input was peripheral blood. These receptors came from a woman aged 25 to 45 who had recovered from COVID-19. The CDR3 runs from the conserved cysteine through the conserved F or W. Some rows have no size entry. The others give once, few or many, or a class for an expanded clone.

V	J	size	CDR3
TRBV30	TRBJ1-1	.	CAWSYRVDTEAFF
TRBV28	TRBJ1-4	.	CASSLGGGEKLFF
TRBV28	TRBJ2-1	.	CASTPRRLASGNEQFF
TRBV5-6	TRBJ1-3	.	CASSPLDGSSGNTIYF
TRBV6-1	TRBJ1-2	.	CATLGLGRNYGYTF
TRBV6-5	TRBJ1-2	.	CASSYGSHGYTF
TRBV4-3	TRBJ2-6	.	CASSQDRARDRRLSGANVLTF
TRBV5-6	TRBJ2-2	.	CASSFLQGNTGELFF
TRBV13	TRBJ1-5	.	CASSHTGSNQPQHF
TRBV2	TRBJ1-2	.	CASSEGRQVFFYGYTF
TRBV28	TRBJ2-7	.	CASSIIPTGVNYEQYF
TRBV15	TRBJ2-1	once	CATSREIVDYEQFF
TRBV19	TRBJ2-3	.	CASSSGLAGLSSTDTQYF
TRBV10-3	TRBJ1-4	once	CAISYPGQTRGLFF
TRBV20-1	TRBJ2-7	.	CSALQPYEQYF
TRBV18	TRBJ2-7	.	CASSPDIESDEQYF
TRBV5-6	TRBJ1-4	.	CASSLRSGNEKLFF